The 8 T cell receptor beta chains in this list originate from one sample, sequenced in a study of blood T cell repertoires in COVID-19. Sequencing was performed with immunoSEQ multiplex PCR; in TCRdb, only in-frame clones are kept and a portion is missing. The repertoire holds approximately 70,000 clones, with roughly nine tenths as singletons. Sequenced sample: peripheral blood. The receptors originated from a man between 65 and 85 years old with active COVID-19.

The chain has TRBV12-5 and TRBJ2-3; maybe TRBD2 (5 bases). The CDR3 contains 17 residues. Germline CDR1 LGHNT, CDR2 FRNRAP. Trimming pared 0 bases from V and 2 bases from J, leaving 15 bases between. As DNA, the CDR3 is TGTGCTAGTGGTTTGGTATTAGGTGGACTTCACACAGATACGCAGTATTTT. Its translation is CASGLVLGGLHTDTQYF.

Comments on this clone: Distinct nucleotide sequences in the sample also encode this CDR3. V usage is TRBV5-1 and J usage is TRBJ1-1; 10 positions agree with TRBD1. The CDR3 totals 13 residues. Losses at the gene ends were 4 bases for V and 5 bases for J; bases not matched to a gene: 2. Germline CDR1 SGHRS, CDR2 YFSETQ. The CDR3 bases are TGCGCCAGCAGCCGGGACAGGGGAACTGAAGCTTTCTTT. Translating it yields CASSRDRGTEAFF.

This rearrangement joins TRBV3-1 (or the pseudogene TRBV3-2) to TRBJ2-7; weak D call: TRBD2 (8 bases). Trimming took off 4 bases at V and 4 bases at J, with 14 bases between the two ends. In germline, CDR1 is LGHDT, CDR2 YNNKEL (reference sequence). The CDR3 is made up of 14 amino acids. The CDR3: CASSRREGAYEQYF. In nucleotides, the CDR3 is TGTGCCAGCAGCCGTCGGGAGGGGGCATACGAGCAGTACTTC.

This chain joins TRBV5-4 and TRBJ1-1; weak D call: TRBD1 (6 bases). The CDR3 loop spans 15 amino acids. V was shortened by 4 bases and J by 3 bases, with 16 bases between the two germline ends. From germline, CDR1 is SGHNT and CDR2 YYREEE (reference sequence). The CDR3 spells CASSTDGEGDTEAFF. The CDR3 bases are TGTGCCAGCAGCACGGACGGGGAGGGGGACACTGAAGCTTTCTTT.

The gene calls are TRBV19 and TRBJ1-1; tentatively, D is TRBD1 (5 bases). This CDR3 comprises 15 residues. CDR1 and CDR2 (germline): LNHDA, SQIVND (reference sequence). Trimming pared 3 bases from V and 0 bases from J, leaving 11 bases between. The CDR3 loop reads CASSILGQLNTEAFF. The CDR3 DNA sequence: TGTGCCAGTAGTATTCTGGGGCAACTGAACACTGAAGCTTTCTTT.

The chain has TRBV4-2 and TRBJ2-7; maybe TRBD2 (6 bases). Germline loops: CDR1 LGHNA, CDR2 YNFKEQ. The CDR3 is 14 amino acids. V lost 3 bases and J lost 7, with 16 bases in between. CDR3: CASSHRAGLGEQYF. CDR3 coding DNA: TGTGCCAGCAGCCACAGGGCGGGGTTGGGGGAGCAGTACTTC.

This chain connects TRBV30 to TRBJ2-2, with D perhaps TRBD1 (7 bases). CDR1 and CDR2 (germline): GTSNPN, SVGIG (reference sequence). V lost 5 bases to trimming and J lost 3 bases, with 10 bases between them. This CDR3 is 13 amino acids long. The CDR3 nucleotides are TGTGCCTGGTCCAGGGGGGACACCGGGGAGCTGTTTTTT. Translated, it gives CAWSRGDTGELFF.

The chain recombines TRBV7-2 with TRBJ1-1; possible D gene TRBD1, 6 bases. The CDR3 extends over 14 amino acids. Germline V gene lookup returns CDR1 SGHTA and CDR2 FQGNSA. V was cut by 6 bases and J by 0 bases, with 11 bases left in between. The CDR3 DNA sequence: TGTGCCAGCAGGCCGACAGGAATGAACACTGAAGCTTTCTTT. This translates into CASRPTGMNTEAFF. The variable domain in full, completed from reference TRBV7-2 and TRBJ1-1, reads GAGVSQSPSNKVTEKGKDVELRCDPISGHTALYWYRQSLGQGLEFLIYFQGNSAPDKSGLPSDRFSAERTGGSVSTLTIQRTQQEDSAVYLCASRPTGMNTEAFFGQGTRLTVV.